This entry lists 18 T cell receptor beta chains sequenced from one sample in a study of identical twins. TCRdb analysed the 5' RACE reads with MiXCR anew, one entry per CDR3 protein. The top ten clones hold roughly an eighth of a sample with 350,000 to 450,000 distinct CDR3 sequences, about 18% of them seen once. Sequencing was carried out using naive T cells sorted from blood. These TCRs come from a man between 50 and 59 years old in good health.

In this sample, this clonotype turned up many times. The chain employs TRBV12-3 or TRBV12-4 and TRBJ2-1, with TRBD2 matching over 7 bases. The CDR3 has 16 amino acids. With V trimmed by 10 bases and J by 1 base, 13 bases remained unmatched. The CDR3 sequence is CATSMWAGESYNEQFF. DNA of the CDR3: TGTGCCACCTCGATGTGGGCGGGAGAGTCCTACAATGAGCAGTTCTTC.

The chain is built from TRBV28 and TRBJ1-2; a weak D match, TRBD1 (6 bases). CDR3 length: 12 amino acids. The germline CDR1 and CDR2 sequences are MDHEN and SYDVKM. V was clipped by 5 bases and J by 5 bases, with 9 bases between them. CDR3 loop: CASSAQGYGYTF. CDR3 in DNA: TGTGCCAGCAGTGCTCAGGGGTATGGCTACACCTTC.

This clonotype showed up many times. The chain recombines TRBV5-1 with TRBJ2-1; 7 positions match TRBD1. The CDR3 runs to 15 residues. Germline trimming cut 1 base from V and 6 bases from J; bases unmatched to any gene: 7. Germline assignment: CDR1 SGHRS and CDR2 YFSETQ. CDR3 sequence: CASSLTGQLRNEQFF. CDR3 coding DNA: TGCGCCAGCAGCTTGACGGGACAGCTACGCAATGAGCAGTTCTTC.

The table lists this clonotype with many counts. The chain employs TRBV20-1 and TRBJ2-3; 7 positions agree with TRBD2. V lost 1 base and J lost 0; bases outside the gene matches: 4. This CDR3 comprises 15 residues. Germline CDR1 and CDR2: DFQATT and SNEGSKA (reference sequence). The CDR3 DNA reads as TGCAGTGCTAGAGTTCCAGCGGGGAGCACAGATACGCAGTATTTT. Its protein product is CSARVPAGSTDTQYF.

The chain joins TRBV7-2 to TRBJ1-3, with a possible D match to TRBD1 (5 bases). The germline gives CDR1 SGHTA, CDR2 FQGNSA. CDR3 length: 15 residues. Between the trimmed V and J ends, which lost 1 base and 2 bases, there was a span of 9 bases. CDR3 sequence (DNA): TGTGCCAGCAGCTTAGTTATAGGGGCTGGAAACACCATATATTTT. Its protein product is CASSLVIGAGNTIYF.

This clonotype has only a few counts. The chain has TRBV10-3 and TRBJ2-7; D remains ambiguous. CDR3 length: 11 amino acids. V lost 1 base and J lost 3, with 1 base in between. Germline V lookup: CDR1 ENHRY, CDR2 SYGVKD. DNA for the CDR3: TGTGCCATCAGTGAGTTCTACGAGCAGTACTTC. It encodes CAISEFYEQYF.

The rearrangement joins TRBV6-2 or TRBV6-3 to TRBJ2-1; D is ambiguous. The CDR3 consists of 12 residues. Deletions cut 7 bases from V and 8 bases from J, with 12 bases between. Germline V gene data show CDR1 as MNHEY and CDR2 as SVGEGT. CDR3 coding DNA: TGTGCCAGCACCTACGGGTGGGATGAGCAGTTCTTC. Protein product: CASTYGWDEQFF.

This clonotype was counted between two and nine times. The J gene is TRBJ2-3, the V gene TRBV24-1; D remains unclear. Per germline, CDR1 KGHDR and CDR2 SFDVKD. The CDR3 is 14 residues long. With 5 bases removed from V and 2 bases from J, the gap between germline ends came to 10 bases. The CDR3 bases are TGTGCCACCAGTGGGTCAGCAGCCACAGATACGCAGTATTTT. Its protein product is CATSGSAATDTQYF.

This clonotype was counted at least ten times. The chain carries TRBV20-1 and TRBJ2-7, with 12 bases identical to TRBD2. From germline, CDR1 is DFQATT and CDR2 SNEGSKA (reference sequence). Trimming took 6 bases from V and 1 from J; bases not matched to a gene: 7. This CDR3 region has 15 residues. CDR3 amino acids: CSAPGTSGFSYEQYF. CDR3 in DNA: TGCAGTGCCCCCGGGACTAGCGGGTTTTCCTACGAGCAGTACTTC.

The V gene is TRBV6-6, the J gene TRBJ1-1; 7 bases are shared with TRBD1. Germline V CDR1 and CDR2: MNHNY, SVGAGI (reference sequence). The CDR3 runs to 13 residues. V trimming: 10 bases; J trimming: 11 bases; junction bases outside the gene matches: 16. The CDR3 protein is CATTLVPGTEAFF. CDR3 nucleotides: TGTGCCACCACACTTGTCCCCGGGACAGAGGCTTTCTTT.

The chain uses TRBV6-1 and TRBJ1-2, with D uncertain. This CDR3 contains 12 residues. Trimming pared 6 bases from V and 8 bases from J, leaving 13 bases between. CDR1 and CDR2 from the germline V gene are MNHNS and SASEGT. The CDR3 DNA is TGTGCCAGCAGGAGCAGGACGACCGGCTACACCTTC. As protein: CASRSRTTGYTF.

Only a few counts were recorded for this clonotype. The CDR3 region has the DNA TGTGCCAGCAGCCGAGTGGGGGCAGATACGCAGTATTTT. This gives the protein CASSRVGADTQYF. V gene TRBV7-3 combines with J gene TRBJ2-3; D could derive from TRBD1 or TRBD2 (5 bases each). The CDR3 sequence is 13 residues long. V was clipped by 5 bases and J by 4 bases, with 10 bases between them. Germline CDR1 SGHTA, CDR2 FQGTGA.

There are many counts of this clonotype. This chain links TRBV5-1 with TRBJ2-3; the D gene is possibly TRBD2 (6 bases). The CDR3 is made up of 14 amino acids. The germline V gene has CDR1 SGHRS and CDR2 YFSETQ. Trimming removed 4 bases at V and 4 bases at J, with 13 bases between. CDR3 DNA: TGCGCCAGCAGCCTCGGGACTTTCCCAGATACGCAGTATTTT. Translation gives CASSLGTFPDTQYF. Together with reference TRBV5-1 and TRBJ2-3, the CDR3 gives the full variable domain: KAGVTQTPRYLIKTRGQQVTLSCSPISGHRSVSWYQQTPGQGLQFLFEYFSETQRNKGNFPGRFSGRQFSNSRSEMNVSTLELGDSALYLCASSLGTFPDTQYFGPGTRLTVL.

The chain recombines TRBV18 with TRBJ1-1; D unclear. Germline CDR1 KGHSH, CDR2 LQKENI. This CDR3 has 14 amino acids. Trimming pared 2 bases from V and 2 bases from J, leaving 9 bases between. CDR3 sequence: CASSPWQDNTEAFF. The CDR3 DNA reads as TGTGCCAGCTCACCATGGCAAGATAACACTGAAGCTTTCTTT.

This clonotype was detected only a few times. This chain connects TRBV7-8 to TRBJ1-1; 9 bases map to TRBD1. V was pared by 5 bases and J by 6 bases, with 7 bases of the junction left unmatched. The CDR3 extends over 14 amino acids. From germline, CDR1 is SGHVS and CDR2 FQNEAQ. CDR3 region: CASSLGDRVSEAFF. CDR3 nucleotides: TGTGCCAGCAGCCTAGGGGACAGGGTTTCTGAAGCTTTCTTT.

This clonotype was seen ten or more times. The J gene is TRBJ2-7, the V gene TRBV5-1; 9 nucleotides agree with TRBD1. The CDR3 has 14 amino acids. V gave up 3 bases and J gave up 0 bases; unmatched junction bases: 1. The germline CDR1 and CDR2 sequences are SGHRS and YFSETQ. The CDR3 loop is CASSSGQGSYEQYF. DNA for the CDR3: TGCGCCAGCAGCTCGGGACAGGGCTCCTACGAGCAGTACTTC.

This clonotype was found a few times. This chain links TRBV11-2 with TRBJ2-7, with a possible D match to TRBD2 (6 bases). The CDR3 contains 12 residues. From germline, CDR1 is SGHAT and CDR2 FQNNGV. Trimming took off 3 bases at V and 7 bases at J, with 10 bases between the two ends. DNA for the CDR3: TGTGCCAGCAGCTTGCGGGGTGGGGAGCAGTACTTC. Its translation: CASSLRGGEQYF.

The chain uses TRBV7-9 and TRBJ2-1, with 12 bases identical to TRBD2. The junction had 1 base not matched to a gene; V was cut back by 3 bases and J by 7 bases. Germline loops: CDR1 SEHNR, CDR2 FQNEAQ (reference sequence). This CDR3 comprises 14 residues. The CDR3 coding sequence is TGTGCCAGCAGCTTGACTAGCGGGAGTAATGAGCAGTTCTTC. Translation gives CASSLTSGSNEQFF.